Shown below are 14 T cell receptor beta chains from a single sample sequenced in a study of control samples from healthy donors and cancer patients. Some clones are missing from TCRdb's copy, which holds only in-frame ones; the method was immunoSEQ multiplex PCR. Of 75,000 to 95,000 clones in the sample, about 88% are singletons; the top ten hold 38%. The sample was PBMCs. The source is a man between 65 and 85 years old with lung cancer.

This clone was found a few times. This rearrangement joins TRBV6-2 or TRBV6-3 to TRBJ1-1, with a possible D match to TRBD1 (5 bases). V was clipped by 2 bases and J by 1 base, with 8 bases between them. Germline CDR1 and CDR2: MNHEY and SVGEGT. The CDR3 sequence is 14 residues long. This CDR3 reads CASSYIGQNTEAFF. CDR3 nucleotides: TGTGCCAGCAGTTACATCGGACAGAACACTGAAGCTTTCTTT.

The chain is built from TRBV3-1 (or the pseudogene TRBV3-2) and TRBJ2-7; D unclear. Trimming stripped 4 bases from V and 6 bases from J, with 7 bases between. Germline CDR1 reads LGHDT; CDR2 reads YNNKEL (reference sequence). The CDR3 contains 11 residues. CDR3 in DNA: TGTGCCAGCAGCCGACGAGTCGAGCAGTACTTC. Its protein product is CASSRRVEQYF.

The CDR3 is CAWLAGEEGDQPQHF. The CDR3 DNA sequence: TGTGCCTGGCTAGCCGGGGAAGAGGGGGATCAGCCCCAGCATTTT. The rearrangement uses TRBV30 and TRBJ1-5, with TRBD1 as a possible D gene (6 bases). This CDR3 contains 15 residues. Trimming took 5 bases from V and 5 from J, leaving 19 bases between them. Germline CDR1 reads GTSNPN; CDR2 reads SVGIG (reference sequence).

The V gene is TRBV6-6, the J gene TRBJ2-2; TRBD1 or TRBD2 may be the D gene (5 bases each). The CDR3 is 15 amino acids. V lost 4 bases and J 1 base, leaving 10 bases between the germline ends. Germline V lookup: CDR1 MNHNY, CDR2 SVGAGI (reference sequence). CDR3 amino acids: CASSSGTVNTGELFF. CDR3 bases: TGTGCCAGCAGTTCCGGGACGGTGAACACCGGGGAGCTGTTTTTT.

This sequence joins TRBV23-1 and TRBJ2-1; D gene uncertain. TRBV23-1 counts as an open reading frame of uncertain function. The CDR3 extends over 16 amino acids. Between the trimmed V and J ends, which lost 0 bases and 0 bases, there was a span of 9 bases. The CDR3 protein is CASSQSDRSSYNEQFF. CDR3 DNA sequence: TGCGCCAGCAGTCAATCAGACCGGAGCTCCTACAATGAGCAGTTCTTC.

This rearrangement joins TRBV5-1 to TRBJ2-2; 7 nucleotides line up with TRBD1. The length of the CDR3 is 15 residues. The germline CDR1 and CDR2 sequences are SGHRS and YFSETQ. V lost 0 bases to trimming and J lost 2 bases; unmatched junction nucleotides: 1. Here the CDR3 reads CASSLGGGNTGELFF. Here the CDR3 DNA reads TGCGCCAGCAGCTTGGGAGGGGGCAACACCGGGGAGCTGTTTTTT.

V and J are TRBV10-1 and TRBJ2-7, with D possibly matching TRBD1 (5 bases). V lost 4 bases, J lost 0 bases, and 13 bases lay in between. Germline assignment: CDR1 WNHNN and CDR2 SYGVQD (reference sequence). CDR3 length equals 15 residues. The CDR3 here is CASSVLKGLSYEQYF. CDR3 in DNA: TGCGCCAGCAGTGTTTTGAAGGGGCTCTCCTACGAGCAGTACTTC.

This chain joins TRBV19 and TRBJ1-6, with D uncertain. The germline gives CDR1 LNHDA, CDR2 SQIVND (reference sequence). This CDR3 has 14 amino acids. Trimming stripped 4 bases from V and 10 bases from J, with 14 bases between. In nucleotides, the CDR3 is TGTGCCAGTAGTACGGGCAGAGGAGAATCACCCCTCCACTTT. Translated: CASSTGRGESPLHF.

The genes are TRBV19 and TRBJ1-5; D not certain. Germline CDR1 is LNHDA and CDR2 is SQIVND (reference sequence). V shed 1 base and J shed 1 base, with 5 bases lying between them. The CDR3 consists of 14 residues. The CDR3 loop is CASSIAGSNQPQHF. The CDR3 DNA reads as TGTGCCAGTAGTATAGCGGGGAGCAATCAGCCCCAGCATTTT.

This chain links TRBV18 with TRBJ2-1; D possibly corresponds to TRBD2 (7 bases). The CDR3 runs 12 residues. The V gene lost 5 bases and the J gene lost 8 bases, with 10 bases spanning the gap. Per germline, CDR1 KGHSH and CDR2 LQKENI. The CDR3 region is CASSGGGHEQFF. Here the CDR3 DNA reads TGTGCCAGCTCAGGGGGGGGCCATGAGCAGTTCTTC.

The genes are TRBV19 and TRBJ2-2; 9 bases line up with TRBD2. The V segment lost 4 bases and the J segment 2 bases; nucleotides outside the gene matches: 2. This CDR3 comprises 15 residues. Germline-derived CDR1 and CDR2 are LNHDA and SQIVND (reference sequence). DNA for the CDR3: TGTGCCAGTAGTACGACTAGCGGCAACACCGGGGAGCTGTTTTTT. Translation gives CASSTTSGNTGELFF.

CDR3 bases: TGCGCCAGCAGCGTCAGCAGGGGATTGAACACCGGGGAGCTGTTTTTT. Its translation: CASSVSRGLNTGELFF. The rearrangement uses TRBV5-1 and TRBJ2-2, with a weak D call TRBD1 (6 bases). Trimming left V 4 bases short and J 1 base short, with 14 bases between. Germline CDR1 is SGHRS and CDR2 is YFSETQ. The CDR3 covers 16 residues.

The chain couples TRBV14 to TRBJ2-1, with D perhaps TRBD2 (5 bases). Trimming removed 0 bases from V and 6 bases from J, with 9 bases in between. Germline CDR1 reads SGHDN; CDR2 reads FVKESK. The CDR3 extends over 14 amino acids. The CDR3 region has the DNA TGTGCCAGCAGCCAAGAGGGCCGGGGCAATGAGCAGTTCTTC. Its protein is CASSQEGRGNEQFF.

V gene TRBV5-6 combines with J gene TRBJ1-6; D uncertain. Trimming took off 0 bases at V and 6 bases at J, with 10 bases between the two ends. Germline V gene data show CDR1 as SGHDT and CDR2 as YYEEEE. This CDR3 spans 15 amino acids. Here the CDR3 reads CASSLVGSTNSPLHF. The CDR3 DNA reads TGTGCCAGCAGCTTGGTGGGGAGCACTAATTCACCCCTCCACTTT.